This T cell receptor beta chain derives from a study of blood T cell repertoires in COVID-19. The protocol was immunoSEQ multiplex PCR, while the TCRdb copy is restricted to in-frame clones and leaves out a portion. The table lists some 120,000 clones, about four fifths of them singletons. Per germline, CDR1 MNHEY and CDR2 SVGAGI. The V end lost 0 bases, the J end lost 3 bases, and 11 bases lay between the germline ends. The CDR3 contains 15 residues. Symptom resolution, clearance, or two negative PCRs marked donors in Cohort 3 as recovered. V is TRBV6-5 and J is TRBJ1-2; a weak D match, TRBD1 (5 bases). This sequence originates from a man aged 30 to 39 who had recovered from COVID-19. Source material: PBMCs or T cells enriched from blood (not recorded which). CDR3 DNA sequence: TGTGCCAGCAGTTACTCATCGACAGAAGACTATGGCTACACCTTC. Its translation: CASSYSSTEDYGYTF.